This TCR beta chain was identified in a study of T cell repertoires in cytomegalovirus infection. At the level of the study: Public TCR beta signature analysis indicated the presence of both CMV infection and matching HLA type. The study, taken as a whole, reports: The study identified carriers of CMV plus the relevant HLA from cumulative public TCR beta family frequency. It was HLA-C-restricted CMV-specific TCR beta clonotypes that dominated the response ex vivo.

This clonotype was observed at least ten times. No antigen is known for it. Germline V CDR1 and CDR2: MNHEY, SVGEGT. The CDR3 is 14 amino acids. V dropped 8 bases and J dropped 5 bases, with 19 bases sitting between them. TCRdb re-called the reads through MiXCR, storing one row per CDR3 protein. The data show under 100,000 distinct CDR3 sequences, with 3.5% to 4.5% seen just once and approximately 5% held by the top ten. This receptor was obtained from a human donor in good health (CMV status not recorded). Some clones in this sample may be carry-over from other donors' samples. The sequenced sample was PBMCs. J is TRBJ2-7 and V is TRBV6-2 or TRBV6-3; the D gene is possibly TRBD1 (6 bases). The CDR3 here is CASAEQGLRDEQYF. The DNA for the CDR3 is TGTGCCAGCGCAGAACAGGGCCTGAGAGACGAGCAGTACTTC.